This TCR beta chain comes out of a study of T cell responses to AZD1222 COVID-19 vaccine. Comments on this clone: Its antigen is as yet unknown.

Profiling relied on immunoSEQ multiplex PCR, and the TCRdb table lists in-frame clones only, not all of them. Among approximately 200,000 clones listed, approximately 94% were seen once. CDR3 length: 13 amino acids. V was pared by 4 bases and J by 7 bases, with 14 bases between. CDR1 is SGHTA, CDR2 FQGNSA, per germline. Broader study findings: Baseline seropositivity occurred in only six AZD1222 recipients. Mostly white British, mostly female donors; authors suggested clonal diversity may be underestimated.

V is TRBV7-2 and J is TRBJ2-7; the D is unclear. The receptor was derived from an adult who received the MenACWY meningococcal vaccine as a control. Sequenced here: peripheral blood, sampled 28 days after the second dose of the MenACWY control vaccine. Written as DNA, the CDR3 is TGTGCCAGCAGCTACACGGCCCTCGGGGAGCAGTACTTC. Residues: CASSYTALGEQYF. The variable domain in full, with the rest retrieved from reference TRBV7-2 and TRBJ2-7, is GAGVSQSPSNKVTEKGKDVELRCDPISGHTALYWYRQSLGQGLEFLIYFQGNSAPDKSGLPSDRFSAERTGGSVSTLTIQRTQQEDSAVYLCASSYTALGEQYFGPGTRLTVT.